This T cell receptor beta chain was identified during a study of shared clonotypes between healthy human individuals. Method: immunoSEQ multiplex PCR; TCRdb's copy keeps in-frame clones and lacks some. The table has 400,000 to 500,000 clones, less than 80% seen once. V was pared by 0 bases and J by 3 bases, with 2 bases of the junction left unmatched. Per the germline V gene, CDR1 is SGHNT and CDR2 is YYREEE (reference sequence). The CDR3 extends over 16 amino acids. This TCR came from a woman aged 40 to 49 in good health. Some clones in this sample may be carry-over from other donors' samples. The sample comprised PBMCs. The V call is TRBV5-4, the J call TRBJ2-2; 10 bases map to TRBD1. CDR3 nucleotide sequence: TGTGCCAGCAGCTTGGGAGGGACAGGGGACACCGGGGAGCTGTTTTTT. Encoded protein: CASSLGGTGDTGELFF.